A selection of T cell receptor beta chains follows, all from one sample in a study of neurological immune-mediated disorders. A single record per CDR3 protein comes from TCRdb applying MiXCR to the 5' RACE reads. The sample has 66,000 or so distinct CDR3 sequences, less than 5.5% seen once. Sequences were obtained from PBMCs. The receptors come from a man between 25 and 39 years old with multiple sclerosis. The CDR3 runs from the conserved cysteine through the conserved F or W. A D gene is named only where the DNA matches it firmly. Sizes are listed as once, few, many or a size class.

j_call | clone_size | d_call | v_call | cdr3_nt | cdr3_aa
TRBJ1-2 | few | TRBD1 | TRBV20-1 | TGCAGTGCCATCACAGGGGTCGCTGGCTACACCTTC | CSAITGVAGYTF
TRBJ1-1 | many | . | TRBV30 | TGTGCCTGGAGTTCCCACGGGGGCACTGAAGCTTTCTTT | CAWSSHGGTEAFF
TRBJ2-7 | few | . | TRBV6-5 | TGTGCCAGCAGTACACGGGGACACCTCTACGAGCAGTACTTC | CASSTRGHLYEQYF
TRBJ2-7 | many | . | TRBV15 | TGTGCCACCAGCAGTGCTGGTCCCTACGAGCAGTACTTC | CATSSAGPYEQYF
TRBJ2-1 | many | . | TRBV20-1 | TGCAGTGCTAGAGATTTCATTGCGGGCTACAATGAGCAGTTCTTC | CSARDFIAGYNEQFF
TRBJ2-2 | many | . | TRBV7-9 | TGTGCCAGCAGCCCCGGAATGGGCGGGGAGCTGTTTTTT | CASSPGMGGELFF
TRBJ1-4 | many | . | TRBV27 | TGTGCCAGCATCAAGAGAGCTATCACAACTAATGAAAAACTGTTTTTT | CASIKRAITTNEKLFF
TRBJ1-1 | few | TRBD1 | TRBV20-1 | TGCAGTGCTAGGCTGACAGGGGGCCGCACTGAAGCTTTCTTT | CSARLTGGRTEAFF
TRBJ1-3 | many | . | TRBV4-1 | TGCGCCAGCAGCCAAGACCCGACAATCGGTGGAAACACCATATATTTT | CASSQDPTIGGNTIYF
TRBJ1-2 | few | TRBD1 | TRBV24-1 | TGTGCCACCAGTGATACCGGGACAGCCTATGGCTACACCTTC | CATSDTGTAYGYTF
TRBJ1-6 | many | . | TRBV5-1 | TGCGCCAGCAGCTTGGGGGACATGGACTCACCCCTCCACTTT | CASSLGDMDSPLHF
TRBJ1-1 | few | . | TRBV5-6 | TGTGCCAGCAGCTTGGCTGCTGGAATGAACACTGAAGCTTTCTTT | CASSLAAGMNTEAFF
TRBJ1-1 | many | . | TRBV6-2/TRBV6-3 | TGTGCCAGCACCGCGGTGGGGTACACTGAAGCTTTCTTT | CASTAVGYTEAFF
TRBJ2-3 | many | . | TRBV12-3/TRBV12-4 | TGTGCCAGCAGTAAATACAGGAGCACAGATACGCAGTATTTT | CASSKYRSTDTQYF
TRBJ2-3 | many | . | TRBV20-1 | TGCAGTGCTAGAGAGGCAGCCACAGATACGCAGTATTTT | CSAREAATDTQYF
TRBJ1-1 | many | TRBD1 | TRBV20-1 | TGCAGTGCCGTTTCGGCCGGGACAGGGGGTTGGGGCACTGAAGCTTTCTTT | CSAVSAGTGGWGTEAFF
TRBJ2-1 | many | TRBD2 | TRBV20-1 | TGCAGTGCTAGAGGCGGGCGGGGGTCCTACAATGAGCAGTTCTTC | CSARGGRGSYNEQFF
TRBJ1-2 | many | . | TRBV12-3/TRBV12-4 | TGTGCCAGCAGTTTGGAACCAGACTATGGCTACACCTTC | CASSLEPDYGYTF
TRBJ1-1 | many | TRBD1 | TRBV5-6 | TGTGCCAGCAGCCCGGGACAGGCCTTCACCTTGAACACTGAAGCTTTCTTT | CASSPGQAFTLNTEAFF
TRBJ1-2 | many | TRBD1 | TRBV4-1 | TGCGCCAGCAGCCAAGCGGGACAGGGGCTTAACTATGGCTACACCTTC | CASSQAGQGLNYGYTF